This T cell receptor beta chain was documented in a study of CD8+ T cells in alopecia areata. Whole-study context: Treated patients received oral tofacitinib, 5 to 10 mg twice daily.

Findings of the study overall: Mice showed TCR sharing more clearly than patients did, possibly owing to HLA.

The CDR3 is made up of 17 amino acids. Deletions cut 2 bases from V and 6 bases from J, with 19 bases between. Germline CDR1 is SEHNR and CDR2 is FQNEAQ (reference sequence). Once RNA had been extracted, it was reverse transcribed into cDNA to act as the sequencing template. Using immunoSEQ multiplex PCR, the repertoire was profiled, and TCRdb retains in-frame clones only, with some absent. The data show about 150,000 clones, more than 75% seen once. As concerns this clone: Its cognate antigen is unknown.

Separation by sorting yielded CD4+ and CD8+ T cells from PBMCs. Sequencing used CD8+ T cells sorted from blood, obtained at week 0. This clonotype was obtained from a human donor with alopecia areata. The chain links TRBV7-9 to TRBJ2-2; D remains ambiguous. The CDR3: CASSLPDGVGWAGELFF. As DNA, the CDR3 is TGTGCCAGCAGCTTACCGGACGGAGTCGGCTGGGCCGGGGAGCTGTTTTTT.